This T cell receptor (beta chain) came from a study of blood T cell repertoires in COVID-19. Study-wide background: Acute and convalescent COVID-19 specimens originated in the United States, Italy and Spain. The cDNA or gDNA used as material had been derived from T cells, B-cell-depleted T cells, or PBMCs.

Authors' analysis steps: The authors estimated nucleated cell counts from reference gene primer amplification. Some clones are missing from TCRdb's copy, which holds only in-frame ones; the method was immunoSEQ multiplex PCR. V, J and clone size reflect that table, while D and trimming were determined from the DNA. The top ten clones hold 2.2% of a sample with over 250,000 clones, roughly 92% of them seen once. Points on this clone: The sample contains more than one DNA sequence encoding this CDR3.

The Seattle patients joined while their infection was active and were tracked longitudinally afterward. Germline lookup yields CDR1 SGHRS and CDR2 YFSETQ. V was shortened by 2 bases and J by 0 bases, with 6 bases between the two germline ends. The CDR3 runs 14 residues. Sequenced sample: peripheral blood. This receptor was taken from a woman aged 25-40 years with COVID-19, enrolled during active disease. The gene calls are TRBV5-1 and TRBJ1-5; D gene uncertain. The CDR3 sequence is CASSLEGSNQPQHF. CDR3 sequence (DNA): TGCGCCAGCAGCTTAGAGGGTAGCAATCAGCCCCAGCATTTT.